The clone carrying this TCR beta chain was seen many times. Germline V gives CDR1 LNHDA, CDR2 SQIVND (reference sequence). There are 16 residues in the CDR3. V dropped 5 bases and J dropped 0; count of bases not matched to a gene: 9. The sample is drawn from a study of HIV-infected children after antiretroviral therapy interruption. Whole-study context: Interruption-arm sampling covered weeks 0, 12, interruption end (24 or 48), and about 3 years post-study.

A 3' RACE protocol on RNA, with unique molecular identifiers, produced the TCR library. TCRdb used MiXCR to reprocess the 3' RACE reads, holding one entry per CDR3 protein. Of about 50,000 distinct CDR3 sequences in the sample, approximately 4.3% were seen once. Treatment defined: PENTA 11 planned treatment interruption arm or continuous ART arm. The chain uses TRBV19 and TRBJ1-2; TRBD1 matches 7 bases. The receptor's source is a pool of human donors with HIV. The sequences come from CD45RA+ CD4+ T cells from PBMCs, pooled from several time points, collected from a donor given antiretroviral therapy, either interrupted or continuous. As for subset: naive CD4+ CD45RA+ CD45RO- T cells. This chain's CDR3 is CASSPWTGETNYGYTF. The CDR3 DNA follows: TGTGCCAGTAGTCCCTGGACAGGCGAAACTAACTATGGCTACACCTTC.